Listed below are T cell receptor beta chains from one sample, sequenced in a study of cytotoxic CD8 clonotypes in ibrutinib-treated CLL. The table came from immunoSEQ multiplex PCR; TCRdb's copy has only in-frame clones and leaves some out. The sample contains about 130,000 clones, roughly three quarters of which appear only once. Sequenced here: PBMCs, sampled after 24 months of ibrutinib treatment. The origin of the receptors is a human donor with chronic lymphocytic leukemia. The CDR3 runs from the conserved cysteine through the conserved F or W.

v_call	cdr3_aa
TRBV7-3	CASSPQGGGNEQFF
TRBV7-2	CASSPRQGNIQYF
TRBV6-6	CASSTPGQRSSYEQYF
TRBV5-6	CASSSVGEGNTEAFF
TRBV7-9	CASSLGQRYGYTF
TRBV30	CAWSAGETQYF
TRBV5-1	CASSLGRDRGPVYGYTF
TRBV28	CASSPPGYYGYTF
TRBV7-2	CASSFRGYEQYF
TRBV10-3	CAISGMTGADTQYF
TRBV10-3	CAISEFQGASTEAFF
TRBV29-1	CSVDSGGGEQYF
TRBV5-1	CASSLAGTGGYNEQFF
TRBV6-6	CASSYSGGSGSAEQYF
TRBV18	CASSPSPGSNTEAFF
TRBV7-2	CASSPRWGRNQPQHF
TRBV15	CATGPGYTF
TRBV6-1	CASSEVPGRTNTEAFF
TRBV7-3	CASSLMGTRQETQYF
TRBV19	CASSWEGNQPQHF
TRBV28	CASSSPSGQGAVNYGYTF
TRBV15	CATLGTLGNEQFF
TRBV7-2	CATTSGANTGELFF
TRBV6-1	CASIGVYEQYF
TRBV2	CARNRVENSPLHF
TRBV6-1	CASSEANGGGPQHF
TRBV7-2	CASSSSPGEQYF
TRBV7-2	CASSLGASGATYEQYF
TRBV5-8	CASSIQANVLTF
TRBV11-3	CASSYVGTGELFF
TRBV6-5	CASRLAGGADTQYF
TRBV6-5	CASRRRGNQPQHF
TRBV11-3	CASSSGEGNTIYF
TRBV11-2	CASSPGSGLETQYF
TRBV30	CAWSVGNTIYF
TRBV19	CASSVTSVPPYEQYF
TRBV6-5	CASSPHTGGGYTF
TRBV28	CASSLPGLVYEQYF
TRBV25-1	CASSELGAGWAETQYF
TRBV7-3	CASSLNRVPTGELFF
TRBV18	CASSPTGGTEAFF